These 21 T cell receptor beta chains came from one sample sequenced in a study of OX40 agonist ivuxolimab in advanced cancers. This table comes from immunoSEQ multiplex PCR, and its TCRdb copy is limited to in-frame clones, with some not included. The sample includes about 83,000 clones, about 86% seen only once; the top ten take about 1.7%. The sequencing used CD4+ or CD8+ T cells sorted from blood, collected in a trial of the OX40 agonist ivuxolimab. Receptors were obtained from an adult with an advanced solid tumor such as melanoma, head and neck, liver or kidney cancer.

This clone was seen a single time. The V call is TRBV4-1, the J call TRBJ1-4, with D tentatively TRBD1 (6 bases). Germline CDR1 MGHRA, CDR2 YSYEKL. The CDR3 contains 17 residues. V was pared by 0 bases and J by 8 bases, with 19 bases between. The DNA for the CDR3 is TGCGCCAGCAGCCAAGATAGTACCGGGGGCTTTGGCGAAAAACTGTTTTTT. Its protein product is CASSQDSTGGFGEKLFF.

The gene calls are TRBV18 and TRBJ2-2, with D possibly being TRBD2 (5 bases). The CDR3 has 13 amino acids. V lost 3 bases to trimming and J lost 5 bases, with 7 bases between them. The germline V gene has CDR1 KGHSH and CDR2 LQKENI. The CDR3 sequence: CASSPEATGELFF. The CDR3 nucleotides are TGTGCCAGCTCACCGGAGGCTACCGGGGAGCTGTTTTTT. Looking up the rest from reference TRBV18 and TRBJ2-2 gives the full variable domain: NAGVMQNPRHLVRRRGQEARLRCSPMKGHSHVYWYRQLPEEGLKFMVYLQKENIIDESGMPKERFSAEFPKEGPSILRIQQVVRGDSAAYFCASSPEATGELFFGEGSRLTVL.

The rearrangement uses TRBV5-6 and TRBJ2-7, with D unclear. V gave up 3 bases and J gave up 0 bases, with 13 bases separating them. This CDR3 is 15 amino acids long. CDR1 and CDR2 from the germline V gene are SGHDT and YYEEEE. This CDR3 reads CASSWGASTSYEQYF. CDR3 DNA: TGTGCCAGCAGCTGGGGTGCCTCGACCTCCTACGAGCAGTACTTC.

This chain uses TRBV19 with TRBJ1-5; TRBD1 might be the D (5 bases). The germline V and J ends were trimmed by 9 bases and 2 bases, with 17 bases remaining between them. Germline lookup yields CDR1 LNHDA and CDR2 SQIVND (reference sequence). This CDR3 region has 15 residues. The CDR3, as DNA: TGTGCCAGCGGGGCTCGGCAGGCGGGCAATCAGCCCCAGCATTTT. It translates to CASGARQAGNQPQHF.

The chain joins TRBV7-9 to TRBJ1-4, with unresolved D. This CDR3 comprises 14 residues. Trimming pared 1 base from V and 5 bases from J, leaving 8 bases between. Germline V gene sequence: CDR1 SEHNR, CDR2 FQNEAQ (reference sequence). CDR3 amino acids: CASSLGKRNEKLFF. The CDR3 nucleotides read TGTGCCAGCAGCTTAGGGAAGCGAAATGAAAAACTGTTTTTT.

CDR3 bases: TGTGCCAGCAGTCCCTACTTCTCTGGAAACACCATATATTTT. It translates to CASSPYFSGNTIYF. The rearrangement uses TRBV6-5 and TRBJ1-3, with D hard to call. Trimming cost V 5 bases and J 0 bases, with 8 bases left between them. This CDR3 is built from 14 residues. Germline V CDR1 and CDR2: MNHEY, SVGAGI.

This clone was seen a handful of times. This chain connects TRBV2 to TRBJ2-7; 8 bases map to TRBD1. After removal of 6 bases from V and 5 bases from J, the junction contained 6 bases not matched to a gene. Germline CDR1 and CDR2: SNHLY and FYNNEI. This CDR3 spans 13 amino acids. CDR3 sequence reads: CASRGGTGDEQYF. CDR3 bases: TGTGCCAGCAGAGGCGGGACAGGCGACGAGCAGTACTTC.

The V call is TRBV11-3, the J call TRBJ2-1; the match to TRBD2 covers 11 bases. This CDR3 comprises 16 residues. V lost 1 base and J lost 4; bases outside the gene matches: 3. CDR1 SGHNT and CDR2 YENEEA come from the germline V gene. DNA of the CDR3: TGTGCCAGCAGCTTAGGAGGACTAGCGGGTTACAATGAGCAGTTCTTC. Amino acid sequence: CASSLGGLAGYNEQFF.

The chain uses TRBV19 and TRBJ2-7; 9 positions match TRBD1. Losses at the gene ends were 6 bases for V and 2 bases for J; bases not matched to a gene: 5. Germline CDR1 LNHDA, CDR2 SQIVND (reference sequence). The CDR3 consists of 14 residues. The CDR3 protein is CASRDRGGTYEQYF. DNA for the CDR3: TGTGCCAGTAGGGACAGGGGAGGCACCTACGAGCAGTACTTC.

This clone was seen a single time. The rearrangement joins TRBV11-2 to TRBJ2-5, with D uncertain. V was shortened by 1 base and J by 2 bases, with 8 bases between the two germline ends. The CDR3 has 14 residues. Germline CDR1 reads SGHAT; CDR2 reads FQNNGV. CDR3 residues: CASSLGVSQETQYF. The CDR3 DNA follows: TGTGCCAGCAGCTTAGGGGTTAGTCAAGAGACCCAGTACTTC.

The CDR3 loop is CASSIQTPPYEQYF. In DNA, the CDR3 is TGTGCCAGCAGTATACAGACACCACCCTACGAGCAGTACTTC. V is TRBV6-5 and J is TRBJ2-7; no clear D gene. CDR3 size: 14 residues. Germline V lookup: CDR1 MNHEY, CDR2 SVGAGI. The germline V and J ends were trimmed by 5 bases and 2 bases, with 13 bases remaining between them.

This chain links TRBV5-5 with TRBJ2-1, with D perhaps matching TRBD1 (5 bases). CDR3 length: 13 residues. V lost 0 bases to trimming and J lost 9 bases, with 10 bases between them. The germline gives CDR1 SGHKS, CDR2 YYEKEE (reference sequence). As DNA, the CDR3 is TGTGCCAGCAGCTTGGGCACCGACAGTGAGCAGTTCTTC. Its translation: CASSLGTDSEQFF.

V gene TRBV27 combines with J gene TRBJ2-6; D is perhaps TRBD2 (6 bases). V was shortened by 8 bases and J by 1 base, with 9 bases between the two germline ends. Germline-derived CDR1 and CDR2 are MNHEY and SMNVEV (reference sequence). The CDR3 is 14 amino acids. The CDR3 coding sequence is TGTGCCAGCGGGGGGTGGTCTGGGGCCAACGTCCTGACTTTC. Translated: CASGGWSGANVLTF.

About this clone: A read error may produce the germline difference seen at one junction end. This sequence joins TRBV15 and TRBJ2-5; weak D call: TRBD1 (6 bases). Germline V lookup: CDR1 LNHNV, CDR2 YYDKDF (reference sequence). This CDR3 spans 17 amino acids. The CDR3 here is CATRRDSPGAIQETQYF. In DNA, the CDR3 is TGTGCCACCAGGAGAGATAGTCCAGGGGCCATCCAAGAGACCCAGTACTTC.

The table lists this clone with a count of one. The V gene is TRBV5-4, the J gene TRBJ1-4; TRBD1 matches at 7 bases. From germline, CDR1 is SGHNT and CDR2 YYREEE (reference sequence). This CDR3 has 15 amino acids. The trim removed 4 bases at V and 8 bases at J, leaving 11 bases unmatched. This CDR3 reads CASSPRTGTTEKLFF. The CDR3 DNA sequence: TGTGCCAGCAGCCCCAGGACAGGAACAACGGAAAAACTGTTTTTT.

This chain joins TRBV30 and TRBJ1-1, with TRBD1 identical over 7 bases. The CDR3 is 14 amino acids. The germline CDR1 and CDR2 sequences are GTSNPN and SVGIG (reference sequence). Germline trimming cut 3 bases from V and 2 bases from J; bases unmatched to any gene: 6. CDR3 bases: TGTGCCTGGAGGCCCAGGGGGTTCAACACTGAAGCTTTCTTT. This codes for CAWRPRGFNTEAFF.

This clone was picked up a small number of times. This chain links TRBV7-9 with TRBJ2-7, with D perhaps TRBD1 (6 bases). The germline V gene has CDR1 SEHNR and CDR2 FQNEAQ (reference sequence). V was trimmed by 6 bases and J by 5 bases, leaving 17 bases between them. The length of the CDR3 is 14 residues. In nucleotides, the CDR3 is TGTGCCAGCAGGTCCGGGACATCTTCCAACGAGCAGTACTTC. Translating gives CASRSGTSSNEQYF.

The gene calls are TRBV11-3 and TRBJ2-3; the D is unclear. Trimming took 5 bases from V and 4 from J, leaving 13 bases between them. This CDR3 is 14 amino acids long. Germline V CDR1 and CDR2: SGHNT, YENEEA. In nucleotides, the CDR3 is TGTGCCAGCAGCCCTGCGGCCGTTTCAGATACGCAGTATTTT. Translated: CASSPAAVSDTQYF. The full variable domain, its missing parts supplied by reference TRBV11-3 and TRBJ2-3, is EAGVVQSPRYKIIEKKQPVAFWCNPISGHNTLYWYLQNLGQGPELLIRYENEEAVDDSQLPKDRFSAERLKGVDSTLKIQPAELGDSAVYLCASSPAAVSDTQYFGPGTRLTVL.

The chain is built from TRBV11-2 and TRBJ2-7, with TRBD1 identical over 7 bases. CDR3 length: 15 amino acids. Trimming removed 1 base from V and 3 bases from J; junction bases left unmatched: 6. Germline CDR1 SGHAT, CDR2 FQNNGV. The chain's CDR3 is CASSLGAGGVYEQYF. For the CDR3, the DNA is TGTGCCAGCAGCTTAGGCGCAGGGGGTGTCTACGAGCAGTACTTC.

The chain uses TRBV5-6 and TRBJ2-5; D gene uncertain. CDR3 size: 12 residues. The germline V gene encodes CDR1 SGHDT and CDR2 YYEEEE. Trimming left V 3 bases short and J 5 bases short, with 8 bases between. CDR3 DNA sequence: TGTGCCAGCAGCTGGGGTTTGGAGACCCAGTACTTC. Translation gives CASSWGLETQYF. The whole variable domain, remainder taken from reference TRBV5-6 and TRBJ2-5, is DAGVTQSPTHLIKTRGQQVTLRCSPKSGHDTVSWYQQALGQGPQFIFQYYEEEERQRGNFPDRFSGHQFPNYSSELNVNALLLGDSALYLCASSWGLETQYFGPGTRLLVL.

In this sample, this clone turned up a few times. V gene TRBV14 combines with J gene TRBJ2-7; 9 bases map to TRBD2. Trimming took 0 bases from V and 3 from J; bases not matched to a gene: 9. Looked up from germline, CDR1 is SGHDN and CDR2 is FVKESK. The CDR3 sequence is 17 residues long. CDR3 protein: CASSQDPPSRGGYEQYF. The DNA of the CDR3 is TGTGCCAGCAGCCAAGACCCCCCGTCGCGGGGGGGCTACGAGCAGTACTTC. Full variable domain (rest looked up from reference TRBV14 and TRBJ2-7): EAGVTQFPSHSVIEKGQTVTLRCDPISGHDNLYWYRRVMGKEIKFLLHFVKESKQDESGMPNNRFLAERTGGTYSTLKVQPAELEDSGVYFCASSQDPPSRGGYEQYFGPGTRLTVT.